Shown below are 24 T cell receptor beta chains from a single sample sequenced in a study of cytomegalovirus exposure and HLA in healthy donors. Primers included in the PCR were 60 Vbeta and 13 Jbeta primers. Sequenced by immunoSEQ multiplex PCR; TCRdb stores in-frame clones only, minus some. This sample has more than 85,000 clones, with around 80% found just once. The specimen was PBMCs. These receptors were obtained from a woman under 30 in good health and CMV-seronegative.

The chain recombines TRBV7-3 with TRBJ1-1; 8 bases are shared with TRBD1. V trimming: 4 bases; J trimming: 5 bases; junction bases outside the gene matches: 9. CDR3 length: 15 amino acids. The germline CDR1 and CDR2 sequences are SGHTA and FQGTGA. This CDR3 is CASSSNRGGKTEAFF. CDR3 bases: TGTGCCAGCAGCTCGAACAGGGGGGGGAAGACTGAAGCTTTCTTT.

Here the CDR3 DNA reads TGTGCCAGCACCTTTGAATACAGGGCCGGAATCTTGGGCCATAATGAAAAACTGTTTTTT. Translated: CASTFEYRAGILGHNEKLFF. The chain recombines TRBV7-7 with TRBJ1-4, with D possibly TRBD1 on 6 matching bases. The CDR3 covers 20 residues. Germline assignment: CDR1 SSHAT and CDR2 FNYEAQ (reference sequence). Trimming took 7 bases from V and 4 from J, leaving 31 bases between them.

This clone has only one observation. The chain recombines TRBV5-1 with TRBJ2-7, with 8 bases matching TRBD2. Looked up from germline, CDR1 is SGHRS and CDR2 is YFSETQ. V dropped 7 bases and J dropped 1; count of bases not matched to a gene: 4. The CDR3 runs to 13 residues. The chain's CDR3 is CASRLAKSYEQYF. The CDR3 nucleotides are TGCGCCAGCCGACTAGCGAAGTCCTACGAGCAGTACTTC.

The chain combines TRBV10-3 with TRBJ2-3; TRBD1 is a possible D gene (6 bases). V shed 9 bases and J shed 3 bases, with 19 bases lying between them. Germline V CDR1 and CDR2: ENHRY, SYGVKD. The CDR3 is 15 residues long. The DNA of the CDR3 is TGTGCCATATGGTCCCCGGACGGACAGACAGATACGCAGTATTTT. It specifies CAIWSPDGQTDTQYF.

This clone was detected only once. The chain joins TRBV7-2 to TRBJ2-2, with D uncertain. With 2 bases removed from V and 4 bases from J, the gap between germline ends came to 5 bases. Germline lookup yields CDR1 SGHTA and CDR2 FQGNSA. The CDR3 extends over 13 amino acids. Here the CDR3 DNA reads TGTGCCAGCAGCTTATTCATCACCGGGGAGCTGTTTTTT. Translated: CASSLFITGELFF.

The V gene is TRBV27, the J gene TRBJ2-7; a weak D match, TRBD1 (5 bases). Trimming took off 0 bases at V and 2 bases at J, with 11 bases between the two ends. From germline, CDR1 is MNHEY and CDR2 SMNVEV (reference sequence). This CDR3 contains 15 residues. CDR3 DNA: TGTGCCAGCAGTTTATCGGTGGGGCCCACCTACGAGCAGTACTTC. It codes for CASSLSVGPTYEQYF.

The V gene is TRBV2, the J gene TRBJ1-6; possible D gene TRBD1, 6 bases. The V and J ends lost 4 bases and 8 bases respectively, with 12 bases between them. The length of the CDR3 is 14 residues. Germline CDR1 and CDR2: SNHLY and FYNNEI. In DNA, the CDR3 is TGTGCCAGCAGTGTCCAGGGGCCCTATTCACCCCTCCACTTT. Protein: CASSVQGPYSPLHF.

This clone was seen just once. The gene calls are TRBV5-1 and TRBJ1-6; D gene uncertain. The CDR3 totals 12 residues. The V and J ends lost 0 bases and 13 bases respectively, with 8 bases between them. CDR1 SGHRS and CDR2 YFSETQ come from the germline V gene. The CDR3 nucleotides read TGCGCCAGCAGCTTGGACCAGAACCCCCTCCACTTT. Amino acid sequence: CASSLDQNPLHF.

This clone has a single count. The chain has TRBV10-1 and TRBJ2-5; 8 positions agree with TRBD1. This CDR3 spans 14 amino acids. The germline V gene has CDR1 WNHNN and CDR2 SYGVQD (reference sequence). V dropped 5 bases and J dropped 3; count of bases not matched to a gene: 5. CDR3 sequence reads: CASSIQGDKETQYF. The DNA for the CDR3 is TGCGCCAGCAGTATACAGGGGGACAAAGAGACCCAGTACTTC.

The sample holds one count of this clone. The chain links TRBV5-1 to TRBJ2-5; maybe TRBD2 (5 bases). The V gene lost 0 bases and the J gene lost 2 bases, with 14 bases spanning the gap. The germline V gene encodes CDR1 SGHRS and CDR2 YFSETQ. The CDR3 covers 16 residues. The CDR3 nucleotides are TGCGCCAGCAGCTTGGGGTCAGGAGGTCCGCAAGAGACCCAGTACTTC. It codes for CASSLGSGGPQETQYF.

V gene TRBV28 combines with J gene TRBJ1-5; possible D gene TRBD1, 5 bases. Trimming took 6 bases from V and 4 from J, leaving 7 bases between them. Germline-derived CDR1 and CDR2 are MDHEN and SYDVKM. CDR3 size: 12 residues. In DNA, the CDR3 is TGTGCCAGCAGCCAGGGAAATCAGCCCCAGCATTTT. Encoded protein: CASSQGNQPQHF.

This clone appeared once. This sequence joins TRBV5-4 and TRBJ2-7; TRBD1 matches at 8 bases. With V trimmed by 5 bases and J by 2 bases, 6 bases remained unmatched. Germline lookup yields CDR1 SGHNT and CDR2 YYREEE (reference sequence). The CDR3 consists of 14 residues. CDR3 loop: CASRRDRGAYEQYF. The CDR3 region has the DNA TGTGCCAGCAGACGCGACAGGGGTGCCTACGAGCAGTACTTC.

This sequence joins TRBV19 and TRBJ1-5; 10 bases fit TRBD1. With V trimmed by 5 bases and J by 2 bases, 15 bases remained unmatched. CDR3 length: 19 residues. From germline, CDR1 is LNHDA and CDR2 SQIVND (reference sequence). The CDR3 reads CASSPGLRDRGPGNQPQHF. The CDR3 DNA is TGTGCCAGTAGTCCGGGCCTGAGGGACAGGGGCCCGGGCAATCAGCCCCAGCATTTT.

This clone has just one count. This chain links TRBV7-6 with TRBJ2-7; the match to TRBD1 covers 7 bases. Germline V gene sequence: CDR1 SGHVS, CDR2 FNYEAQ. The CDR3 sequence is 15 residues long. Trimming took 1 base from V and 3 from J; bases not matched to a gene: 6. The CDR3 DNA reads TGTGCCAGCAGCTTAGGGGACAGCTTATTCTACGAGCAGTACTTC. It yields the protein CASSLGDSLFYEQYF.

The chain links TRBV11-2 to TRBJ2-1; D is undetermined. Trimming shortened V by 5 bases and J by 6 bases, and 14 bases separated the two germline ends. Germline V gene data show CDR1 as SGHAT and CDR2 as FQNNGV. The CDR3 runs to 14 residues. CDR3 protein: CASSGHPLANEQFF. DNA for the CDR3: TGTGCCAGCAGCGGCCATCCCTTGGCCAATGAGCAGTTCTTC.

This clone was picked up a small number of times. The chain has TRBV10-3 and TRBJ1-1; maybe TRBD1 (5 bases). CDR3 size: 14 residues. V lost 11 bases, J lost 4 bases, and 20 bases lay in between. The germline V gene encodes CDR1 ENHRY and CDR2 SYGVKD. The CDR3 DNA reads as TGTGCCCACCGTCAGGGAAGATTAGGCACTGAAGCTTTCTTT. This codes for CAHRQGRLGTEAFF.

This clone was recorded only once. The rearrangement uses TRBV2 and TRBJ2-7; perhaps TRBD1 as D (6 bases). V was trimmed by 9 bases and J by 2 bases, leaving 8 bases between them. CDR1 and CDR2 (germline): SNHLY, FYNNEI. The CDR3 consists of 11 residues. CDR3 in DNA: TGTGCCAGACAGGGCCCCTACGAGCAGTACTTC. This translates into CARQGPYEQYF.

The rearrangement uses TRBV6-1 and TRBJ2-7, with D perhaps matching TRBD1 (5 bases). The CDR3 length is 14 residues. Trimming removed 4 bases at V and 5 bases at J, with 15 bases between. Germline V gene lookup returns CDR1 MNHNS and CDR2 SASEGT. The CDR3 protein is CASSGSGSSDEQYF. CDR3 nucleotide sequence: TGTGCCAGCAGTGGATCAGGGTCCTCGGACGAGCAGTACTTC.

The V call is TRBV7-9, the J call TRBJ2-5, with 7 nucleotides matching TRBD1. Trimming removed 1 base from V and 3 bases from J; junction bases left unmatched: 2. The CDR3 covers 14 residues. The germline V gene has CDR1 SEHNR and CDR2 FQNEAQ (reference sequence). CDR3: CASSLGQGEETQYF. The CDR3 nucleotides are TGTGCCAGCAGCTTAGGACAGGGAGAAGAGACCCAGTACTTC.

The CDR3 DNA is TGCAGCGTTTCTTTGCAGGCCCGGAACACTGAAGCTTTCTTT. Encoded protein: CSVSLQARNTEAFF. The V gene is TRBV29-1, the J gene TRBJ1-1; D is unresolved. Germline CDR1 reads SQVTM; CDR2 reads ANQGSEA. The CDR3 sequence is 14 residues long. Trimming stripped 5 bases from V and 1 base from J, with 14 bases between.

This clone was seen a few times. The rearrangement uses TRBV4-3 and TRBJ2-1; TRBD2 matches 12 bases. The germline gives CDR1 LGHNA, CDR2 YSLEER. With V trimmed by 4 bases and J by 2 bases, 6 bases remained unmatched. This CDR3 is 17 amino acids long. CDR3 residues: CASSPIPSGGAYNEQFF. CDR3 DNA sequence: TGCGCCAGCAGCCCGATACCTAGCGGGGGGGCCTACAATGAGCAGTTCTTC.

The V call is TRBV28, the J call TRBJ2-5; D uncertain. The J call is in doubt because the DNA end fits TRBJ2-7 better. CDR3 size: 12 residues. Germline V gene sequence: CDR1 MDHEN, CDR2 SYDVKM. The CDR3 nucleotides are TGTGCCAGCAGTTTGAACTACTACGAGCAGTACTTC. This translates into CASSLNYYEQYF.

This rearrangement joins TRBV19 to TRBJ2-3; 11 bases are shared with TRBD1. The germline CDR1 and CDR2 sequences are LNHDA and SQIVND (reference sequence). The trim removed 3 bases at V and 4 bases at J, leaving 3 bases unmatched. The CDR3 is 15 residues long. The CDR3 coding sequence is TGTGCCAGTAGTATCGAGGGACAGGGGGCAGATACGCAGTATTTT. Protein: CASSIEGQGADTQYF.

This chain uses TRBV2 with TRBJ1-1; possible D gene TRBD1, 5 bases. In germline, CDR1 is SNHLY, CDR2 FYNNEI. The CDR3 consists of 12 residues. CDR3 region: CALKGTSGEAFF. The CDR3 coding sequence is TGTGCTCTCAAGGGGACTTCTGGTGAAGCTTTCTTT.